The 5 T cell receptor beta chains below were found in one sample sequenced in a study of T cells in Graves' hyperthyroidism and ophthalmopathy. It was RNA transcripts that yielded the amplified TCR beta CDR3 regions. The HTBI primer set drove a first-round RT-PCR of the TCR CDR3. TCRdb used MiXCR to reprocess the multiplex PCR reads, holding one entry per CDR3 protein. The profile shows approximately 530,000 distinct CDR3 sequences, roughly a sixth of them singletons. Sequencing input: blood. The source is a woman under 30 with Graves' hyperthyroidism.

The table lists this clonotype with many counts. V usage is TRBV28 and J usage is TRBJ2-1; tentative D call: TRBD2 (6 bases). Germline loops: CDR1 MDHEN, CDR2 SYDVKM. The V gene lost 6 bases and the J gene lost 4 bases, with 19 bases spanning the gap. The CDR3 spans 16 residues. CDR3 sequence: CASSSLARTIYNEQFF. The DNA of the CDR3 is TGTGCCAGCAGCTCATTGGCGAGGACTATATACAATGAGCAGTTCTTC.

This clonotype was observed many times. V gene TRBV7-8 combines with J gene TRBJ2-5, with D perhaps given as TRBD1 or TRBD2 (5 bases each). V lost 5 bases and J 7 bases, leaving 20 bases between the germline ends. The germline CDR1 and CDR2 sequences are SGHVS and FQNEAQ. The CDR3 runs 15 residues. As DNA, the CDR3 is TGTGCCAGCAGCGAGGACCGAGGGGTGTTCGGGACCCAGTACTTC. Translation gives CASSEDRGVFGTQYF.

In its sample, this clonotype was seen many times. This chain links TRBV11-3 with TRBJ1-2; tentatively, D is TRBD1 (6 bases). The CDR3 extends over 13 amino acids. Germline V gene lookup returns CDR1 SGHNT and CDR2 YENEEA. V lost 1 base to trimming and J lost 5 bases, with 8 bases between them. In nucleotides, the CDR3 is TGTGCCAGCAGCTTAGGGGGACATTATGGCTACACCTTC. Residues: CASSLGGHYGYTF. Based on the CDR3 plus reference TRBV11-3 and TRBJ1-2, the full variable domain is EAGVVQSPRYKIIEKKQPVAFWCNPISGHNTLYWYLQNLGQGPELLIRYENEEAVDDSQLPKDRFSAERLKGVDSTLKIQPAELGDSAVYLCASSLGGHYGYTFGSGTRLTVV.

This clonotype was counted many times. The chain links TRBV18 to TRBJ2-4; the match to TRBD1 covers 9 bases. The germline V gene has CDR1 KGHSH and CDR2 LQKENI. Trimming removed 4 bases from V and 0 bases from J; junction bases left unmatched: 4. This CDR3 spans 16 amino acids. The CDR3 DNA sequence: TGTGCCAGCTCACTGGGACAGGGACTAGCCAAAAACATTCAGTACTTC. Translating it yields CASSLGQGLAKNIQYF.

The J gene is TRBJ1-1, the V gene TRBV6-5; 9 bases match TRBD1. The CDR3 extends over 15 amino acids. CDR1 and CDR2 from the germline V gene are MNHEY and SVGAGI. The junction had 10 bases not matched to a gene; V was cut back by 6 bases and J by 5 bases. The CDR3 sequence: CASSYPGQGRTEAFF. DNA for the CDR3: TGTGCCAGCAGCTACCCCGGACAGGGGAGGACTGAAGCTTTCTTT.